This T cell receptor beta chain was found in a study of preoperative IRX-2 immunotherapy in early breast cancer. Only in-frame clones appear in the TCRdb table, and some are missing; sequencing was by immunoSEQ multiplex PCR. The sample contains approximately 28,000 clones, approximately 72% of which appear only once. Germline V lookup: CDR1 SQVTM, CDR2 ANQGSEA. V dropped 5 bases and J dropped 0 bases, with 6 bases sitting between them. The CDR3 consists of 12 residues. Regarding treatment: preoperative locoregional IRX-2 cytokine immunotherapy. Samples came from a phase Ib trial of preoperative locoregional IRX-2 cytokine immunotherapy.

V and J are TRBV29-1 and TRBJ2-3; D is perhaps TRBD1 (5 bases). Sequences were derived from lymph node tissue, sampled after IRX-2 immunotherapy. The source is a human donor with breast cancer. The CDR3 coding sequence is TGCAGCGTTCGGACAAGCACAGATACGCAGTATTTT. Protein: CSVRTSTDTQYF.